Sequencing of this T cell receptor beta chain was carried out in a study of T cells after yellow fever vaccination (dated by TCRdb to between 2018 and 2021). With respect to the entire study: The SMART-Seq v4 Ultra Low Input RNA kit was used to prepare libraries from fractions with low cell numbers. Blood was drawn at multiple timepoints before and after primary and secondary immunization, with bulk PBMC replicates and cell subsets isolated. The cohort comprised two healthy male donors, one aged 18 to 30 and one aged 30 to 40 years. To follow T-cell clones before and after both primary and booster YFV17D yellow fever vaccination, bulk TCR alpha and beta repertoires underwent longitudinal sequencing.

This clonotype occurred many times. Its antigen has not been determined. Base quality data are lacking; no much larger clone is found one base away. Trimming costs V 7 bases and J 1 base, and their ends lie 17 bases apart. In the germline V gene, CDR1 corresponds to MNHEY and CDR2 to SVGEGT. There are 15 amino acids in the CDR3, from cysteine to phenylalanine inclusive. Only CDR3 DNA is held: 45 bases, read in frame from base 1. TCR cDNA was synthesized by 5'RACE template switching, through which a universal primer site and unique molecular identifiers were introduced. Priming of cDNA synthesis was performed from both the TCR alpha and TCR beta constant segments. Library amplification involved two PCR steps, and the second step added sample barcodes and sequencing adapters. Libraries were sequenced on Illumina HiSeq 2500 (2x100 bp) or NovaSeq (2x150 bp). In the authors' own workflow: MIGEC was used to demultiplex reads and collapse the reads into UMI consensus sequences, and MiXCR was used for V(D)J alignment. Vaccine-responding clonotypes were defined with edgeR using replicate PBMC samples, requiring FDR below 0.01 and a log2 fold change above 5 up to day 15. Each bulk clonotype was labeled CD4 or CD8 based on which sequenced repertoire, CD4 or CD8, contained the clonotype at higher abundance. Using fastp at Q25 and MiXCR, TCRdb reprocessed the public reads and kept productive beta chains. Rows merge per CDR3 protein into single entries with the most common DNA and genes. The V and J calls were not made by the authors but by TCRdb's processing. Recorded for this sample are roughly 63,000 distinct CDR3 sequences; 6.5% to 9% of them occurred a single time. Clones ranked in the top ten supply 30% to 45% of the sample.

In light of the paper, this sample's treatment or condition label describes: live attenuated yellow fever vaccine strain. A standard Ficoll-Paque protocol was used to isolate PBMCs from peripheral blood. CD4 and CD8 T-cell fractions were isolated with Dynabeads CD4 and CD8 positive selection kits. RNA was extracted with TriZol from bulk PBMCs, CD4 and CD8 fractions, and dextramer-positive and dextramer-negative fractions. The full study reports these points: Most clones expanded after primary vaccination were re-detected after the booster (approximately 95% of CD4 and roughly 85% of CD8), suggesting broad memory maintenance. Compared with the primary T-cell response, the secondary T-cell response was faster but weaker, reaching its peak on day 5 rather than on day 15. FACS-sorted repertoires could contain abundant contaminating clonotypes from the bulk population, so computational filtering was required. The study included only two donors, which limits how far the findings can be generalized. A small share of clonotypes was detected in both CD4 and CD8 compartments, with the overlap likely arising from convergent recombination.

The rearranged chain carries TRBV6-2 or TRBV6-3 and TRBJ2-7, with the D gene uncertain. This material consisted of CD8+ T cells sorted from PBMCs, taken 15 days after the yellow fever booster vaccination. The receptor was isolated from a man between 25 and 39 years old who received the YFV17D yellow fever vaccine. CDR3 loop: CASTLLSDGSYEQYF. DNA sequence: TGTGCCAGCACCTTACTCTCGGACGGATCCTACGAGCAGTACTTC.